The 29 T cell receptor beta chains given below trace back to one sample, sequenced in a study of CD8 T cells in ankylosing spondylitis. Each CDR3 protein is one row after TCRdb ran MiXCR on the 5' RACE reads. The sample holds 150,000 or so distinct CDR3 sequences; around 10% are singletons and the top ten take 25% to 30%. Input material: blood, either unsorted or a sorted T cell fraction (not recorded which). These receptors were taken from a male donor with ankylosing spondylitis or in good health (not recorded which).

In its sample, this clonotype was seen a few times. The V call is TRBV7-9, the J call TRBJ1-2; the match to TRBD1 covers 7 bases. V lost 3 bases and J lost 4; bases outside the gene matches: 5. Germline V gene sequence: CDR1 SEHNR, CDR2 FQNEAQ (reference sequence). The CDR3 runs 14 residues. CDR3 loop: CASSFPGQFYGYTF. As DNA, the CDR3 is TGTGCCAGCAGCTTCCCGGGACAGTTCTATGGCTACACCTTC.

This clonotype was observed many times. The rearrangement links TRBV27 to TRBJ2-2, with D tentatively TRBD1 (5 bases). CDR1 and CDR2 from the germline V gene are MNHEY and SMNVEV (reference sequence). The CDR3 is 17 amino acids. V gave up 2 bases and J gave up 0 bases, with 13 bases separating them. The CDR3 region has the DNA TGTGCCAGCAGTTTAATACCCTGGGGCGCGAACACCGGGGAGCTGTTTTTT. As protein: CASSLIPWGANTGELFF.

This clonotype occurred a few times. The V gene is TRBV12-5, the J gene TRBJ2-5; D could derive from TRBD1 or TRBD2 (5 bases each). V lost 7 bases and J 5 bases, leaving 14 bases between the germline ends. The germline gives CDR1 LGHNT, CDR2 FRNRAP. The CDR3 runs to 13 residues. The CDR3 reads CASAPGTSETQYF. As DNA, the CDR3 is TGTGCTAGTGCCCCCGGGACCTCGGAGACCCAGTACTTC. Variable domain in full (rest from reference TRBV12-5 and TRBJ2-5): DARVTQTPRHKVTEMGQEVTMRCQPILGHNTVFWYRQTMMQGLELLAYFRNRAPLDDSGMPKDRFSAEMPDATLATLKIQPSEPRDSAVYFCASAPGTSETQYFGPGTRLLVL.

The rearrangement uses TRBV6-5 and TRBJ2-6; D ambiguous. CDR3 length: 17 amino acids. Germline V gene lookup returns CDR1 MNHEY and CDR2 SVGAGI. Between the trimmed V and J ends, which lost 2 bases and 4 bases, there was a span of 15 bases. The CDR3, as DNA: TGTGCCAGCAGTTACGGTTTTGGGGTTGGCGGGGCCAACGTCCTGACTTTC. It encodes CASSYGFGVGGANVLTF.

This clonotype was observed many times. The chain carries TRBV20-1 and TRBJ2-7; 10 bases match TRBD2. This CDR3 contains 14 residues. Germline loops: CDR1 DFQATT, CDR2 SNEGSKA (reference sequence). V was pared by 1 base and J by 3 bases, with 3 bases of the junction left unmatched. CDR3 residues: CSARASSGSYEQYF. CDR3 DNA sequence: TGCAGTGCTAGAGCTTCTAGCGGGAGCTACGAGCAGTACTTC.

This clonotype was seen at least ten times. This rearrangement joins TRBV12-3 or TRBV12-4 to TRBJ1-5; unclear D gene. Deletions cut 2 bases from V and 2 bases from J, with 16 bases between. This CDR3 is built from 17 residues. CDR3 amino acids: CASSLSGDGVRNQPQHF. For the CDR3, the DNA is TGTGCCAGCAGTTTAAGCGGTGATGGGGTTCGCAATCAGCCCCAGCATTTT.

This clonotype was detected many times. The rearrangement joins TRBV7-6 to TRBJ2-7, with TRBD1 identical over 11 bases. CDR1 SGHVS and CDR2 FNYEAQ come from the germline V gene. V lost 0 bases and J lost 2; bases outside the gene matches: 3. CDR3 size: 16 residues. The chain's CDR3 is CASSLAQGQGAYEQYF. CDR3 bases: TGTGCCAGCAGCTTAGCACAGGGACAGGGGGCCTACGAGCAGTACTTC.

In this sample, this clonotype turned up a few times. The V call is TRBV19, the J call TRBJ2-1, with 8 bases identical to TRBD2. The CDR3 has 15 residues. Germline CDR1 reads LNHDA; CDR2 reads SQIVND (reference sequence). J gave up 0 bases and V 6 bases, and 4 bases lay outside the gene matches. The CDR3 DNA reads TGTGCCAGTAGCCCGGGAGGGTTCTCCTACAATGAGCAGTTCTTC. The encoded protein is CASSPGGFSYNEQFF.

Many counts were recorded for this clonotype. The rearrangement links TRBV27 to TRBJ2-1, with 7 bases aligning to TRBD1. After removal of 4 bases from V and 3 bases from J, the junction contained 3 bases not matched to a gene. The CDR3 has 14 residues. CDR1 is MNHEY and CDR2 is SMNVEV in the germline V gene (reference sequence). This chain's CDR3 is CASSSGTDYNEQFF. The CDR3 DNA is TGTGCCAGCAGTTCCGGGACAGACTACAATGAGCAGTTCTTC.

The chain couples TRBV7-2 to TRBJ2-1, with 10 bases fitting TRBD2. The germline gives CDR1 SGHTA, CDR2 FQGNSA. The CDR3 consists of 15 residues. J gave up 5 bases and V 4 bases, and 5 bases lay outside the gene matches. Written as DNA, the CDR3 is TGTGCCAGCAGCTACCGGACTAGCGGAGACAATGAGCAGTTCTTC. Translated: CASSYRTSGDNEQFF.

This clonotype was detected many times. V usage is TRBV6-5 and J usage is TRBJ1-1, with 7 positions matching TRBD1. The trim removed 2 bases at V and 4 bases at J, leaving 4 bases unmatched. Germline V gene sequence: CDR1 MNHEY, CDR2 SVGAGI. The CDR3 spans 14 residues. This chain's CDR3 is CASSYLRQGTEAFF. Written as DNA, the CDR3 is TGTGCCAGCAGTTACCTACGACAGGGCACTGAAGCTTTCTTT.

Worth noting for this clonotype: Being one base from a much bigger clone, this may be a read error. This sequence joins TRBV20-1 and TRBJ2-5; 11 bases line up with TRBD2. From germline, CDR1 is DFQATT and CDR2 SNEGSKA (reference sequence). The length of the CDR3 is 17 residues. CDR3 in DNA: TGCTGTGCTAGAGAAATCACTAGCGGGAGATATTCAGAGACCCAGTACTTC. It codes for CCAREITSGRYSETQYF.

This clonotype appeared many times. The J gene is TRBJ1-1, the V gene TRBV20-1; D is possibly TRBD1 (5 bases). The CDR3 runs to 14 residues. CDR1 and CDR2 (germline): DFQATT, SNEGSKA (reference sequence). With 3 bases removed from V and 10 bases from J, the gap between germline ends came to 21 bases. Written as DNA, the CDR3 is TGCAGTGCTAGTGGGGGGACGGGGGAGTGGGGAGCTTTCTTT. This codes for CSASGGTGEWGAFF.

V and J are TRBV6-5 and TRBJ1-1; D possibly corresponds to TRBD1 (5 bases). Trimming removed 3 bases at V and 4 bases at J, with 15 bases between. Germline V gives CDR1 MNHEY, CDR2 SVGAGI. CDR3 length: 15 amino acids. The CDR3 here is CASSYGGVRGTEAFF. CDR3 coding DNA: TGTGCCAGCAGTTATGGGGGGGTACGGGGCACTGAAGCTTTCTTT.

The table lists this clonotype with many counts. The rearrangement links TRBV6-1 to TRBJ1-2, with D maybe TRBD1 (5 bases). V was pared by 3 bases and J by 0 bases, with 8 bases between. Germline V gene data show CDR1 as MNHNS and CDR2 as SASEGT. This CDR3 spans 14 amino acids. CDR3 in amino acids: CASSETVSNYGYTF. The DNA for the CDR3 is TGTGCCAGCAGTGAGACAGTCTCTAACTATGGCTACACCTTC.

The sample holds a few counts of this clonotype. J is TRBJ2-4 and V is TRBV12-3 or TRBV12-4, with 13 bases matching TRBD2. Germline trimming cut 5 bases from V and 0 bases from J; bases unmatched to any gene: 10. This CDR3 has 19 residues. The CDR3: CASSRRLAGGRLAKNIQYF. The CDR3 nucleotides read TGTGCCAGCAGTCGACGACTAGCGGGGGGCCGCCTAGCCAAAAACATTCAGTACTTC.

This clonotype was recorded at least ten times. The chain joins TRBV6-6 to TRBJ2-1; 9 nucleotides align to TRBD2. Looked up from germline, CDR1 is MNHNY and CDR2 is SVGAGI (reference sequence). The CDR3 has 13 residues. V was clipped by 10 bases and J by 4 bases; unmatched bases: 5. The CDR3 bases are TGTGCCACTTTAGCGGGGGCATACAATGAGCAGTTCTTC. This codes for CATLAGAYNEQFF.

J is TRBJ2-3 and V is TRBV9; 9 bases fit TRBD2. The CDR3 contains 15 residues. V dropped 3 bases and J dropped 6; count of bases not matched to a gene: 8. Germline loops: CDR1 SGDLS, CDR2 YYNGEE. As DNA, the CDR3 is TGTGCCAGCAGCGCGAGCGGGGGGCCCCTGGATACGCAGTATTTT. Its protein product is CASSASGGPLDTQYF.

This clonotype has at least ten counts. The V gene is TRBV11-2, the J gene TRBJ2-5, with 7 bases lining up with TRBD1. V trimming: 6 bases; J trimming: 5 bases; junction bases outside the gene matches: 6. CDR3 length: 13 amino acids. Germline-derived CDR1 and CDR2 are SGHAT and FQNNGV. The chain's CDR3 is CASSLQGLETQYF. The CDR3, as DNA: TGTGCCAGCAGTTTACAGGGGTTGGAGACCCAGTACTTC.

This clonotype has more than one count but fewer than ten. This rearrangement joins TRBV5-1 to TRBJ2-1, with 13 bases identical to TRBD2. The germline V gene has CDR1 SGHRS and CDR2 YFSETQ. This CDR3 contains 16 residues. DNA of the CDR3: TGCGTACGAATTGGACTAGCGGGAGACGTGGTTGGTGAGCAGTTCTTC. Its translation is CVRIGLAGDVVGEQFF. Together with reference TRBV5-1 and TRBJ2-1, the CDR3 gives the full variable domain: KAGVTQTPRYLIKTRGQQVTLSCSPISGHRSVSWYQQTPGQGLQFLFEYFSETQRNKGNFPGRFSGRQFSNSRSEMNVSTLELGDSALYLCVRIGLAGDVVGEQFFGPGTRLTVL.

This clonotype appeared many times. The gene calls are TRBV9 and TRBJ2-7; maybe TRBD2 (6 bases). The germline gives CDR1 SGDLS, CDR2 YYNGEE. The V end was cut by 4 bases, the J end by 2 bases, with 13 bases between. This CDR3 region has 14 residues. The CDR3 region has the DNA TGTGCCAGCAGCCCACTAGCTTTTGCCTACGAGCAGTACTTC. Translated: CASSPLAFAYEQYF.

This clonotype was observed many times. V usage is TRBV11-2 and J usage is TRBJ2-3; possible D gene TRBD2, 6 bases. V lost 4 bases and J 3 bases, leaving 20 bases between the germline ends. CDR3 length equals 17 residues. Germline assignment: CDR1 SGHAT and CDR2 FQNNGV. The CDR3 spells CASSSRRGINRTDTQYF. The DNA of the CDR3 is TGTGCCAGCAGCTCTCGGCGGGGCATCAATAGAACAGATACGCAGTATTTT.

This clonotype was seen at least ten times. V usage is TRBV20-1 and J usage is TRBJ1-1; TRBD1 agrees at 7 bases. There are 16 residues in the CDR3. V was clipped by 2 bases and J by 3 bases; unmatched bases: 12. From germline, CDR1 is DFQATT and CDR2 SNEGSKA (reference sequence). As DNA, the CDR3 is TGCAGTGCTAGACTCCGACAGGGTATCCCGGACACTGAAGCTTTCTTT. Amino acid sequence: CSARLRQGIPDTEAFF.

The table lists this clonotype with a few counts. V usage is TRBV11-2 and J usage is TRBJ2-1; D is perhaps TRBD1 or TRBD2 (6 bases each). Germline lookup yields CDR1 SGHAT and CDR2 FQNNGV. The CDR3 covers 18 residues. Trimming shortened V by 3 bases and J by 2 bases, and 20 bases separated the two germline ends. In DNA, the CDR3 is TGTGCCAGCAGCTTGTACAGGTTCTTAGGGGGGCCCTACAATGAGCAGTTCTTC. It yields the protein CASSLYRFLGGPYNEQFF.

The rearrangement uses TRBV7-2 and TRBJ2-1; D unresolved. V was shortened by 3 bases and J by 8 bases, with 8 bases between the two germline ends. Germline lookup yields CDR1 SGHTA and CDR2 FQGNSA. The CDR3 totals 12 residues. DNA for the CDR3: TGTGCCAGCAGCTTCACGCGCTATGAGCAGTTCTTC. Amino acid sequence: CASSFTRYEQFF.

In its sample, this clonotype was seen many times. This chain connects TRBV5-1 to TRBJ2-3, with TRBD2 matching 8 bases. Unmatched junction bases numbered 4, after V lost 3 bases and J lost 1 base. This CDR3 is built from 15 residues. In germline, CDR1 is SGHRS, CDR2 YFSETQ. The CDR3 sequence is CASSSSTSGTDTQYF. CDR3 coding DNA: TGCGCCAGCAGCTCCTCGACTAGCGGCACAGATACGCAGTATTTT. Complete variable domain (other parts from reference TRBV5-1 and TRBJ2-3): KAGVTQTPRYLIKTRGQQVTLSCSPISGHRSVSWYQQTPGQGLQFLFEYFSETQRNKGNFPGRFSGRQFSNSRSEMNVSTLELGDSALYLCASSSSTSGTDTQYFGPGTRLTVL.

This clonotype was found many times. J is TRBJ2-1 and V is TRBV6-5, with a possible D match to TRBD2 (5 bases). This CDR3 is built from 14 residues. Germline V lookup: CDR1 MNHEY, CDR2 SVGAGI. Trimming took 3 bases from V and 5 from J, leaving 11 bases between them. In nucleotides, the CDR3 is TGTGCCAGCAGTTATCGGGGTGAGAACAATGAGCAGTTCTTC. It yields the protein CASSYRGENNEQFF.

A note on this clonotype: An end of the junction differs from the germline gene, which may be a read error. The CDR3 reads CASSLETGGRNAIYF. The CDR3, as DNA: TGTGCCAGCAGCTTGGAGACAGGGGGGAGAAACGCCATATATTTT. The chain employs TRBV5-8 and TRBJ1-3; TRBD1 matches 9 bases. The CDR3 is 15 residues long. CDR1 and CDR2 (germline): SGHTS, YDEGEE.

This clonotype has ten or more counts. The chain uses TRBV5-1 and TRBJ2-3, with 15 bases aligning to TRBD2. Trimming cost V 2 bases and J 2 bases; bases outside gene matches: 9. Germline CDR1 is SGHRS and CDR2 is YFSETQ. The CDR3 loop spans 19 amino acids. The CDR3 protein is CASSFQGLAGGGATDTQYF. Written as DNA, the CDR3 is TGCGCCAGCAGCTTCCAGGGACTAGCGGGAGGAGGGGCCACAGATACGCAGTATTTT.